Following are 24 T cell receptor beta chains from one sample sequenced in a study of blood T cell repertoires in COVID-19. Profiling relied on immunoSEQ multiplex PCR, and the TCRdb table lists in-frame clones only, not all of them. The table includes about 180,000 clones, more than 85% detected once. The sample taken for sequencing was PBMCs or T cells enriched from blood (not recorded which). The receptors shown here come from a human donor with acute COVID-19. The donor label of this sample is uncertain.

This clone was observed once. The chain recombines TRBV6-5 with TRBJ1-2; D unclear. Germline loops: CDR1 MNHEY, CDR2 SVGAGI. Trimming shortened V by 5 bases and J by 2 bases, and 6 bases separated the two germline ends. This CDR3 region has 12 residues. CDR3 sequence: CASSPSNYGYTF. The CDR3, as DNA: TGTGCCAGCAGTCCAAGCAACTATGGCTACACCTTC.

The DNA of the CDR3 is TGTGCCAGCAGTGAGACCCTAGCGGTCCCACTCGAGCAGTACTTC. This sequence encodes CASSETLAVPLEQYF. This chain joins TRBV2 and TRBJ2-7; 7 bases map to TRBD2. Looked up from germline, CDR1 is SNHLY and CDR2 is FYNNEI. The CDR3 runs to 15 residues. V lost 3 bases to trimming and J lost 6 bases; unmatched junction nucleotides: 11.

This chain joins TRBV7-9 and TRBJ2-1, with 8 bases aligning to TRBD1. The V segment lost 3 bases and the J segment 2 bases; nucleotides outside the gene matches: 12. CDR3 length equals 18 residues. Per the germline V gene, CDR1 is SEHNR and CDR2 is FQNEAQ (reference sequence). This chain's CDR3 is CASSFNRLGQGAYNEQFF. CDR3 DNA sequence: TGTGCCAGCAGCTTCAATCGACTTGGACAGGGTGCCTACAATGAGCAGTTCTTC. The full variable domain, completed using reference TRBV7-9 and TRBJ2-1, is DTGVSQNPRHKITKRGQNVTFRCDPISEHNRLYWYRQTLGQGPEFLTYFQNEAQLEKSRLLSDRFSAERPKGSFSTLEIQRTEQGDSAMYLCASSFNRLGQGAYNEQFFGPGTRLTVL.

CDR3 sequence: CASGLAGMETQYF. The CDR3, as DNA: TGTGCCAGTGGGCTAGCGGGGATGGAGACCCAGTACTTC. The chain links TRBV19 to TRBJ2-5; 9 bases line up with TRBD2. The V and J ends lost 8 bases and 5 bases, in that order; junction bases with no gene match: 6. Germline V gene data show CDR1 as LNHDA and CDR2 as SQIVND (reference sequence). CDR3 length: 13 amino acids. Full variable domain (remainder filled in from reference TRBV19 and TRBJ2-5): DGGITQSPKYLFRKEGQNVTLSCEQNLNHDAMYWYRQDPGQGLRLIYYSQIVNDFQKGDIAEGYSVSREKKESFPLTVTSAQKNPTAFYLCASGLAGMETQYFGPGTRLLVL.

The V and J genes are TRBV18 and TRBJ2-3; a weak D match, TRBD1 (5 bases). Trimming cost V 3 bases and J 0 bases, with 10 bases left between them. The CDR3 spans 15 residues. Looked up from germline, CDR1 is KGHSH and CDR2 is LQKENI. For the CDR3, the DNA is TGTGCCAGCTCACCGCTTGGGGCAAGCACAGATACGCAGTATTTT. This codes for CASSPLGASTDTQYF.

This clone was observed once. This chain uses TRBV12-5 with TRBJ1-5; 7 nucleotides agree with TRBD1. The germline gives CDR1 LGHNT, CDR2 FRNRAP. With 1 base clipped from V and 2 bases from J, the junction kept 5 bases outside the gene matches. CDR3 size: 16 residues. This CDR3 is CASGLGPGQGNQPQHF. The CDR3 DNA follows: TGTGCTAGTGGTTTGGGCCCAGGACAGGGCAATCAGCCCCAGCATTTT.

V and J are TRBV27 and TRBJ2-7; no definite D call. V was pared by 0 bases and J by 0 bases, with 3 bases between. The CDR3 has 13 amino acids. Looked up from germline, CDR1 is MNHEY and CDR2 is SMNVEV (reference sequence). DNA for the CDR3: TGTGCCAGCAGTTTATCGGCCTCCTACGAGCAGTACTTC. Protein sequence: CASSLSASYEQYF.

The CDR3 reads CASSVGTGVEKLFF. CDR3 sequence (DNA): TGTGCCAGCAGCGTTGGGACAGGGGTGGAAAAACTGTTTTTT. The V gene is TRBV9, the J gene TRBJ1-4, with 10 nucleotides matching TRBD1. V lost 2 bases to trimming and J lost 8 bases; unmatched junction nucleotides: 3. This CDR3 is built from 14 residues. The germline CDR1 and CDR2 sequences are SGDLS and YYNGEE.

The chain couples TRBV19 to TRBJ1-1; 8 positions match TRBD1. V was clipped by 5 bases and J by 1 base; unmatched bases: 6. The CDR3 is 15 residues long. The germline V gene has CDR1 LNHDA and CDR2 SQIVND (reference sequence). The CDR3 DNA reads TGTGCCAGTAGTCCGGACAGGGCGAGGAACACTGAAGCTTTCTTT. It encodes CASSPDRARNTEAFF.

In this sample, this clone turned up a few times. The chain uses TRBV19 and TRBJ1-1; D uncertain. The CDR3 contains 13 residues. Trimming removed 8 bases from V and 1 base from J, with 11 bases in between. CDR1 is LNHDA and CDR2 is SQIVND in the germline V gene (reference sequence). The CDR3 nucleotides are TGTGCCAGTTGGCGAGGGAAGAACACTGAAGCTTTCTTT. Its translation is CASWRGKNTEAFF.

The chain joins TRBV24-1 to TRBJ2-3, with 9 bases fitting TRBD2. V lost 5 bases, J lost 5 bases, and 16 bases stayed unmatched. Germline loops: CDR1 KGHDR, CDR2 SFDVKD. The CDR3 consists of 18 residues. The CDR3 sequence is CATSVTPGRGGPGDTQYF. CDR3 coding DNA: TGTGCCACCAGTGTAACCCCGGGGCGGGGGGGCCCGGGAGATACGCAGTATTTT.

The CDR3 DNA sequence: TGTGCCAGCAGCCAAGATGGAGGAGCGGGGCCGAACCAAGAGACCCAGTACTTC. Translated: CASSQDGGAGPNQETQYF. The chain links TRBV3-1 (or the pseudogene TRBV3-2) to TRBJ2-5, with 7 nucleotides matching TRBD2. CDR3 length equals 18 residues. The ends lost 0 bases at V and 0 bases at J; junction bases unmatched: 10. CDR1 is LGHDT, CDR2 YNNKEL, per germline (reference sequence).

The chain is built from TRBV30 and TRBJ1-3; the D is unclear. The V gene's germline CDR1 is GTSNPN and CDR2 SVGIG (reference sequence). The CDR3 totals 14 residues. V was cut by 2 bases and J by 0 bases, with 8 bases left in between. The CDR3 sequence is CAWSPGFSGNTIYF. The CDR3 DNA is TGTGCCTGGAGTCCAGGTTTCTCTGGAAACACCATATATTTT.

The gene calls are TRBV2 and TRBJ2-1; 10 positions match TRBD2. The CDR3 consists of 15 residues. Losses at the gene ends were 6 bases for V and 2 bases for J; bases not matched to a gene: 4. CDR1 and CDR2 from the germline V gene are SNHLY and FYNNEI. The CDR3 reads CASSPTSGAYNEQFF. The CDR3 coding sequence is TGTGCCAGCAGCCCCACTAGCGGGGCCTACAATGAGCAGTTCTTC.

This clone occurred a few times. The chain has TRBV4-2 and TRBJ1-2; tentative D call: TRBD1 (6 bases). CDR3 length: 14 residues. With 6 bases removed from V and 0 bases from J, the gap between germline ends came to 11 bases. Germline CDR1 reads LGHNA; CDR2 reads YNFKEQ. CDR3: CASRIQGSNYGYTF. The CDR3 region has the DNA TGTGCCAGCAGAATACAGGGATCTAACTATGGCTACACCTTC.

On this clone: At one boundary the junction diverges from the germline segment, which might be a read error. The V and J genes are TRBV6-5 and TRBJ1-4, with a possible D match to TRBD1 (6 bases). The length of the CDR3 is 15 residues. CDR1 and CDR2 from the germline V gene are MNHEY and SVGAGI. DNA for the CDR3: TGTGCCAGCAGTCACTCTCCAGGGGCGCGGGAAAAACTGTTTTTT. Protein: CASSHSPGAREKLFF.

This sequence joins TRBV30 and TRBJ2-7, with D unresolved. Germline lookup yields CDR1 GTSNPN and CDR2 SVGIG (reference sequence). The CDR3 is 11 residues long. With 3 bases removed from V and 0 bases from J, the gap between germline ends came to 3 bases. The CDR3 DNA reads as TGTGCCTGGAGACTCTCCTACGAGCAGTACTTC. This codes for CAWRLSYEQYF.

This clone occurred a few times. The chain employs TRBV29-1 and TRBJ2-5; D perhaps matches TRBD2 (6 bases). Germline V gene lookup returns CDR1 SQVTM and CDR2 ANQGSEA. Trimming took 8 bases from V and 4 from J, leaving 17 bases between them. CDR3 length: 13 amino acids. The CDR3 region is CSSGTRGGETQYF. The CDR3 DNA reads as TGCAGCTCCGGGACTCGGGGTGGAGAGACCCAGTACTTC. Full variable domain (remainder filled in from reference TRBV29-1 and TRBJ2-5): SAVISQKPSRDICQRGTSLTIQCQVDSQVTMMFWYRQQPGQSLTLIATANQGSEATYESGFVIDKFPISRPNLTFSTLTVSNMSPEDSSIYLCSSGTRGGETQYFGPGTRLLVL.

This clone has more than one count but fewer than ten. The chain combines TRBV7-9 with TRBJ1-5, with a tentative D call TRBD1 (6 bases). Germline assignment: CDR1 SEHNR and CDR2 FQNEAQ (reference sequence). Deletions cut 3 bases from V and 5 bases from J, with 14 bases between. This CDR3 is built from 15 residues. The chain's CDR3 is CASSFGGGLDQPQHF. The CDR3, as DNA: TGTGCCAGCAGCTTCGGCGGGGGGCTTGATCAGCCCCAGCATTTT.

The rearrangement links TRBV4-3 to TRBJ2-1; 7 bases map to TRBD2. The CDR3 totals 15 residues. J was trimmed by 7 bases and V by 0 bases; bases with no gene match: 6. Germline V gene data show CDR1 as LGHNA and CDR2 as YSLEER. The CDR3 nucleotides read TGCGCCAGCAGCCAAGATTCGCGGGGGATGAATGAGCAGTTCTTC. The encoded protein is CASSQDSRGMNEQFF.

The DNA of the CDR3 is TGTGCCAGCAGTTACTCGAGTCAAGAGGGCGGCTACGAGCAGTACTTC. It translates to CASSYSSQEGGYEQYF. This chain connects TRBV6-5 to TRBJ2-7; the D gene is possibly TRBD2 (5 bases). Germline V gives CDR1 MNHEY, CDR2 SVGAGI. This CDR3 has 16 residues. Trimming shortened V by 0 bases and J by 3 bases, and 15 bases separated the two germline ends.

The J gene is TRBJ2-1, the V gene TRBV19; 7 bases align to TRBD2. Germline trimming cut 0 bases from V and 10 bases from J; bases unmatched to any gene: 6. This CDR3 comprises 14 residues. Per germline, CDR1 LNHDA and CDR2 SQIVND (reference sequence). The CDR3 DNA sequence: TGTGCCAGTAGTATAGATGTCAAGGGAGGGGAGCAGTTCTTC. This sequence encodes CASSIDVKGGEQFF.

This chain uses TRBV7-2 with TRBJ2-5; the match to TRBD2 covers 16 bases. V was pared by 4 bases and J by 1 base, with 6 bases of the junction left unmatched. The germline V gene has CDR1 SGHTA and CDR2 FQGNSA. There are 18 residues in the CDR3. This CDR3 is CASSWGLAGGPVQETQYF. DNA of the CDR3: TGTGCCAGCAGCTGGGGACTAGCGGGGGGGCCCGTCCAAGAGACCCAGTACTTC.

The chain links TRBV10-3 to TRBJ2-2; 7 bases are shared with TRBD1. After removal of 10 bases from V and 7 bases from J, the junction contained 9 bases not matched to a gene. This CDR3 comprises 13 residues. Germline assignment: CDR1 ENHRY and CDR2 SYGVKD. CDR3 region: CATSRGLGGELFF. DNA for the CDR3: TGTGCCACGTCGAGGGGGCTGGGCGGGGAGCTGTTTTTT.